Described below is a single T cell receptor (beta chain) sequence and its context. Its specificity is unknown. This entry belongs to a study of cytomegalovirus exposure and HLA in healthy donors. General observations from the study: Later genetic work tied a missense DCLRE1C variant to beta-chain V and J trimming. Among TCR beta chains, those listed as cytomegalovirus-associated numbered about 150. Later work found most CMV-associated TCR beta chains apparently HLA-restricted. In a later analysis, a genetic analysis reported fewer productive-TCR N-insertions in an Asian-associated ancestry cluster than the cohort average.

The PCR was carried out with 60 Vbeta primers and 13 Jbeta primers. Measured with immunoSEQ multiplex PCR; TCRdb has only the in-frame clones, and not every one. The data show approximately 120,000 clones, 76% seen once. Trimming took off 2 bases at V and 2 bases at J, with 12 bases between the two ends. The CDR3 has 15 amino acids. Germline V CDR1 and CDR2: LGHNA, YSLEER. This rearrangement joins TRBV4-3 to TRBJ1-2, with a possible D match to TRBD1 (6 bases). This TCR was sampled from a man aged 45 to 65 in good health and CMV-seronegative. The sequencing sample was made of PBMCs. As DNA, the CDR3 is TGCGCCAGCAGCCAACAACAGGGCAGAAACTATGGCTACACCTTC. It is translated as CASSQQQGRNYGYTF.